Below, one T cell receptor beta chain is given with its context. This clone was observed a single time. This receptor's antigen is unknown. Base qualities are missing; no much larger clone stands one base away. From the cysteine through the phenylalanine, the CDR3 covers 13 amino acids. CDR3 DNA is the only sequence kept; it has 39 bases, read in frame from the first base. In the germline V gene (reference sequence), CDR1 corresponds to GTSNPN and CDR2 to SVGIG. A distance of 11 bases separates the germline ends of V and J, which lose 1 base and 5 bases respectively. Sample time point, as interpreted from the label and publication: about 28 days (+/-7) after the second vaccine dose. AZD1222 recipients whose second dose came at about 4 weeks and those whose second dose came at about 12 weeks were combined into one group, since spike-specific TCR depth and breadth did not differ between the two schedules. Samples from vaccinated people were obtained from the UK trials COV001 and COV002, which included a single-blind randomized controlled phase 2/3 trial of AZD1222 (ChAdOx1 nCoV-19) in healthy adults. Trial participant PBMC samples were collected at day 0 and day 28 after the second dose for TCRbeta chain sequencing.

The sample originates from a study of T cell responses to AZD1222 COVID-19 vaccine (dated by TCRdb to the early 2020s). Broadly, across the study: A total of approximately 240 trial participants underwent TCR sequencing, of whom under 220 had received two doses of AZD1222 and roughly 26 had received two doses of the MenACWY control vaccine. Trial participants were enrolled into age subgroups of 18-55, 56-69 and 70-plus years, which contained roughly 140, 27 and 60 TCR-sequenced participants, respectively. General study outcomes and caveats: Spike-specific TCR breadth and depth rose significantly after two AZD1222 doses compared with day 0 and with MenACWY recipients. Reportedly, almost half of the unique spike-specific TCRs recognized epitopes lying outside the regions that are mutated in the B.1.351 and B.1.1.7 variants. Vaccine-associated CD4 TCRs spanned the whole spike protein, with dominant responses in regions 160-218 and 743-854. Because no day 14 peak-response samples were available, the repertoires could be characterized only after the peak T cell response. In the small 56-69-year group, the increase in depth fell short of significance, most likely because of low power. Most participants were white British and females outnumbered males, and the authors suggested that clonal diversity may have been underestimated. Conclusions about previously exposed vaccinees were limited because only a handful of AZD1222 recipients were SARS-CoV-2 seropositive at baseline.

The CDR3 regions of human TCRbeta chains were subjected to immunosequencing. The authors processed their data as follows. Repertoire TCRs were checked for matches against a reference library of SARS-CoV-2-specific TCRs that had been generated using the MIRA antigen-specificity platform. Breadth meant the fraction of unique TCRs that were SARS-CoV-2-associated, whereas depth meant the fraction of total T cells that were SARS-CoV-2-associated. Using the MIRA data, each spike-specific TCR was mapped to the spike region that the TCR reacts to and placed in a CD4 or CD8 class. Log10-transformed breadth and depth values were compared by one-way ANOVA with Sidak's multiple comparisons tests. This immuneACCESS table, as held by TCRdb, lists in-frame sequences with V and J called but not all clones. Of the missing ones, under half trace to an unresolved V gene in checked studies; the others have no known cause. Clone size and the V and J calls come from that table; the DNA yielded D and trimming. The sample records under 90,000 clones, about 83% of which are singletons. Together, the top ten hold 1.3% of the sample.

The sequence is built from TRBV30 and TRBJ1-1, with the identity of the D gene unclear. The material sequenced was peripheral blood, taken 28 days after the second AZD1222 dose. This receptor was obtained from an adult who received the AZD1222 COVID-19 vaccine. The base sequence is TGTGCCTGGAGTGCGGGATCTGGGACTGAAGCTTTCTTT. The encoded protein is CAWSAGSGTEAFF. When the CDR3 is completed using the reference TRBV30 and TRBJ1-1 genes on either side, the full variable domain is SQTIHQWPATLVQPVGSPLSLECTVEGTSNPNLYWYRQAAGRGLQLLFYSVGIGQISSEVPQNLSASRPQDRQFILSSKKLLLSDSGFYLCAWSAGSGTEAFFGQGTRLTVV.